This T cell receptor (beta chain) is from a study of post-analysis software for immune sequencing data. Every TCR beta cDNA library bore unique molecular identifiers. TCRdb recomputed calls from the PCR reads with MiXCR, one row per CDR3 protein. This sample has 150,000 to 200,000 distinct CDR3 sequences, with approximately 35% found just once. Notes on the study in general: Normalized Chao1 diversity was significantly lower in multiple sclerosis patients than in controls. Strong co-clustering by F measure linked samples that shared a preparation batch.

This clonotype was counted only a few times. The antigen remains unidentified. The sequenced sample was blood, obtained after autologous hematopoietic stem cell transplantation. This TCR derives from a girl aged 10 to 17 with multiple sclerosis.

The CDR3 sequence is CASSYNWGKVSTEAFF. CDR3 in DNA: TGTGCCAGCAGTTACAATTGGGGGAAGGTGAGCACTGAAGCTTTCTTT. This chain links TRBV6-5 with TRBJ1-1; a weak D match, TRBD1 (5 bases). CDR3 length equals 16 residues. Germline V CDR1 and CDR2: MNHEY, SVGAGI. V lost 2 bases and J 4 bases, leaving 17 bases between the germline ends.